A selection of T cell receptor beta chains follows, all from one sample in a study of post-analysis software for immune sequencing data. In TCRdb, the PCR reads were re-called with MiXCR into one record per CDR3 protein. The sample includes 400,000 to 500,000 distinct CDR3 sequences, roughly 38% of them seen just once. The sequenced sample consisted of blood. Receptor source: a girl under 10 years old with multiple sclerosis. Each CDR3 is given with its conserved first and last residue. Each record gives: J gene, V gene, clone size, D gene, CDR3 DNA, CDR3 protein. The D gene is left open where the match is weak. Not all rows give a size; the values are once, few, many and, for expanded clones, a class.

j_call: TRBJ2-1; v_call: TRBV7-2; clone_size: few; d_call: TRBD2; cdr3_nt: TGTGCCAGCAGCGGGACTACTTACAATGAGCAGTTCTTC; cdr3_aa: CASSGTTYNEQFF
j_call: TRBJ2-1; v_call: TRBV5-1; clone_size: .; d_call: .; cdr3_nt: TGCGCCAGCAGCACCGGACAGGCGGGACTAGTTTCGGATGAGCAGTTCTTC; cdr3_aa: CASSTGQAGLVSDEQFF
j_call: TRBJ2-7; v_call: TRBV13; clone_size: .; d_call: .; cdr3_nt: TGTGCCAGCAGCTTAGGTCCAGGGACCAACCCCAACGAGCAGTACTTC; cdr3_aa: CASSLGPGTNPNEQYF
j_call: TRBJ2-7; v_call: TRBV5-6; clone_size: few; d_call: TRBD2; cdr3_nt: TGTGCCAGCAGCAAAGGGACTAGCGGGGCCTACGAGCAGTACTTC; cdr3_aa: CASSKGTSGAYEQYF
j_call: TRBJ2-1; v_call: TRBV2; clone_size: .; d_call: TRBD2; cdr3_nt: TGTGCCAGCAGTGAGGGACTAGCCCACAATGAGCAGTTCTTC; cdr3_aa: CASSEGLAHNEQFF
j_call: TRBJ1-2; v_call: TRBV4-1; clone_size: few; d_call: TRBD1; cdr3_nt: TGCGCCAGCAGCCAACTAAGGGGGCGGGATGGCTACACCTTC; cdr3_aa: CASSQLRGRDGYTF
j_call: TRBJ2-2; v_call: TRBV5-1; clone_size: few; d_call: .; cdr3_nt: TGCGCCAGCAGCCCTGGGGGGCCCGGGGAGCTGTTTTTT; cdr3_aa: CASSPGGPGELFF
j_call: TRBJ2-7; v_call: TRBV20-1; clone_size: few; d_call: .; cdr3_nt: TGCAGTGCTAGAGATCCGGGGGCCTCCTACGAGCAGTACTTC; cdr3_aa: CSARDPGASYEQYF
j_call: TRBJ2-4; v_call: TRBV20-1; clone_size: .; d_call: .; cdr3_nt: TGCAGCGTCCCATTCGAACCAGCCAAAAACATTCAGTACTTC; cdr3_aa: CSVPFEPAKNIQYF
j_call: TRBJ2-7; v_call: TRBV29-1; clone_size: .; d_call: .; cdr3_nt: TGCAGCGTTAAAGATTTGGCTGGACCCCCAAACGAGCAGTACTTC; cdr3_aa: CSVKDLAGPPNEQYF
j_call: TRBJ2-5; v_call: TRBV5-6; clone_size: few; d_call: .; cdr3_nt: TGTGCCAGCAGCTTGAGAGGGCCGGCAAGAGAGGCCCAGTACTTC; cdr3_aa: CASSLRGPAREAQYF
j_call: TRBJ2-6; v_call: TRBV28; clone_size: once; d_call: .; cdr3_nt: TGTGCCAGCAGTTTTTTCCAGGACAGAGTTTCTACTGGGGCCAACGTCCTGACTTTC; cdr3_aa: CASSFFQDRVSTGANVLTF
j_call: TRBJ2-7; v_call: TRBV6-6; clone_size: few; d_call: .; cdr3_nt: TGTGCCAGCAGGACGAGAAGGACAAACAAGCAGTACTTC; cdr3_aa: CASRTRRTNKQYF
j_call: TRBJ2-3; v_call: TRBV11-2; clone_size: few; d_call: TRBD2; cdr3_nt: TGTGCCAGCAGCCAAGGACTAGCGGGAGGAACCCGCACAGATACGCAGTATTTT; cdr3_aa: CASSQGLAGGTRTDTQYF
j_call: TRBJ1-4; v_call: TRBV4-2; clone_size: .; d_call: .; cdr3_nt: TGTGCCAGCAGCCAAGATATAGGGCGAAATGAAAAACTGTTTTTT; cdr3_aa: CASSQDIGRNEKLFF
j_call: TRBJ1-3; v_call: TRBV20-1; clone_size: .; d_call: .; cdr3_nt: TGCAGTGCTAGAACCATTGGAAACACCATATATTTT; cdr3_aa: CSARTIGNTIYF
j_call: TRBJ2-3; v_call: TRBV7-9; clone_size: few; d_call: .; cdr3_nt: TGTGCCAGCAGCTTAGTGAGGCAAGATACGCAGTATTTT; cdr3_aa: CASSLVRQDTQYF
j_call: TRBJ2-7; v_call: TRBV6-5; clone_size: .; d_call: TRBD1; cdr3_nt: TGTGCCAGCAGTTGGGCCTTTACAGGGGGCCTCCCCTACGTGCAGTACTTC; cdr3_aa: CASSWAFTGGLPYVQYF
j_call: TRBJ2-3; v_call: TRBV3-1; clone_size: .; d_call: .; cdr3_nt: TGTGCCAGCAGACAAACAGATACGCAGTATTTT; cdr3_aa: CASRQTDTQYF
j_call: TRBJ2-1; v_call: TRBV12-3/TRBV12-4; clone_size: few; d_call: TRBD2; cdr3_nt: TGTGCCAGCAGTTTAGCCGGACTAGGGACTTACAATGAGCAGTTCTTC; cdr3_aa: CASSLAGLGTYNEQFF
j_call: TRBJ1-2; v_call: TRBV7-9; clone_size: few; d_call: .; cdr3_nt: TGTGCCAGCAGCTTACAGGGGACTCAGGGCTACACCTTC; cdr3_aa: CASSLQGTQGYTF
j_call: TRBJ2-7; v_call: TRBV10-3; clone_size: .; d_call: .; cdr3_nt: TGTGCCATCAGTGGGTTCAGCCCAGTATCTCTCCACGAGCAGTACTTC; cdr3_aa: CAISGFSPVSLHEQYF
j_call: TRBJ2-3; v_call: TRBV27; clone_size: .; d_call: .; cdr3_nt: TGTGCCAGCAGTGGCCCCGGTCGAACGCAGTATTTT; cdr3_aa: CASSGPGRTQYF
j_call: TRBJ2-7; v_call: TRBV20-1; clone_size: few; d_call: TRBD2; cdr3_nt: TGCAGTGCTAGAGATATAAGTCCTAGCGGCTACTACGAGCAGTACTTC; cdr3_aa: CSARDISPSGYYEQYF
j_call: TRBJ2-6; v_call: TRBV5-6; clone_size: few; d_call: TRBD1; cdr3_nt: TGTGCCAGCAGCCCCGGGACAGGGGCAGTTGGCTCTGGGGCCAACGTCCTGACTTTC; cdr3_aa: CASSPGTGAVGSGANVLTF
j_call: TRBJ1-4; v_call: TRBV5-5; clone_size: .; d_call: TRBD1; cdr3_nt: TGTGCCAGCAGCTTGGGGGACAGGGGGGATGAAAAACTGTTTTTT; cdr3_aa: CASSLGDRGDEKLFF